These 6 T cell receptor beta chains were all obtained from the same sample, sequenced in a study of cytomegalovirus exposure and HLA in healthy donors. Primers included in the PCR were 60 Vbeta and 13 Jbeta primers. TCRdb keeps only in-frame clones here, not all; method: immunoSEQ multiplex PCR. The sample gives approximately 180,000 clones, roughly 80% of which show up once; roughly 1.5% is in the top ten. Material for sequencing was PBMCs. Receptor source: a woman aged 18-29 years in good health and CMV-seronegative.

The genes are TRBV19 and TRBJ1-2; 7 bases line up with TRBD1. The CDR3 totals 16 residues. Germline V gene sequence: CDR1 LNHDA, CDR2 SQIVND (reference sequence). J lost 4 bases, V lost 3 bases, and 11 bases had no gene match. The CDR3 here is CASSIPDRASFYGYTF. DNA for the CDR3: TGTGCCAGTAGTATCCCTGACAGGGCGTCCTTCTATGGCTACACCTTC.

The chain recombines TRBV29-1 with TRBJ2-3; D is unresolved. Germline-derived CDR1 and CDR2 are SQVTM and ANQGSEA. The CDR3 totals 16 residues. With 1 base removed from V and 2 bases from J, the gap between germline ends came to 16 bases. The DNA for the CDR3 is TGCAGCGTTGAAGGTACAGCAACCTTTTTCACAGATACGCAGTATTTT. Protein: CSVEGTATFFTDTQYF.

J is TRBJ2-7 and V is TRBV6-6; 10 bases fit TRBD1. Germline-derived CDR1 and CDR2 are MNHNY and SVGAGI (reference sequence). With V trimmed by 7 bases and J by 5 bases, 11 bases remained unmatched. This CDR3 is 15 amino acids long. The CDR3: CASIGGGTGEDEQYF. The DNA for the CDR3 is TGTGCCAGCATAGGGGGGGGGACAGGGGAGGACGAGCAGTACTTC.

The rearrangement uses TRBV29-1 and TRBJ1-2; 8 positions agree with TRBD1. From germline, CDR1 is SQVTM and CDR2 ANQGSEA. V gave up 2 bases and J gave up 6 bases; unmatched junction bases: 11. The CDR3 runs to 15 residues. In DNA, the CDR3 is TGCAGCGTTGAAAACCCGACCAGGGGGCTTGATGGCTACACCTTC. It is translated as CSVENPTRGLDGYTF.

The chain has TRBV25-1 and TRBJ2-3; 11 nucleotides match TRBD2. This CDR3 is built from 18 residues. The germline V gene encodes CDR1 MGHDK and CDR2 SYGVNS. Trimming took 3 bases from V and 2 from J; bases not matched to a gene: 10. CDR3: CASSDGASGRMITDTQYF. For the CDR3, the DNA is TGTGCCAGCAGTGACGGGGCTAGCGGGAGGATGATCACAGATACGCAGTATTTT.

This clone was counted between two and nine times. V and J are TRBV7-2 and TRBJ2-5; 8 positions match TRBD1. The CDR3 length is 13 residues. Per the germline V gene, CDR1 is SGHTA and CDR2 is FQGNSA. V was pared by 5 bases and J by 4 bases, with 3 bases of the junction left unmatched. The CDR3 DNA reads TGTGCCAGCAGCCTGGACAGGGTAGAGACCCAGTACTTC. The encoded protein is CASSLDRVETQYF.